This is a list of T cell receptor beta chains from one sample in a study of early T cells in non-severe SARS-CoV-2 infection. Via MiXCR, TCRdb re-called the 5' RACE reads, giving one row per CDR3 protein. Among roughly 43,000 distinct CDR3 sequences listed, roughly 5% were seen once. Here the sequenced sample was whole blood, taken at baseline. The receptors were sampled from an adult who was a healthcare worker with PCR-confirmed SARS-CoV-2 infection or an uninfected control (not recorded which). Both conserved end residues are part of each CDR3. Clone size, where shown, is once, few, many, or a class for clones that have expanded.

CDR3 length,clone size,J gene,V gene,CDR3 protein
19,many,TRBJ2-5,TRBV2,CASSEATSGRYLYQETQYF
15,many,TRBJ1-1,TRBV3-1,CASSQKQGVLTEAFF
17,.,TRBJ2-1,TRBV27,CASSLYRGAGDSREQFF
12,many,TRBJ2-7,TRBV12-3/TRBV12-4,CASSINYYEQYF
14,medium-sized,TRBJ2-1,TRBV5-1,CASEGTSGSNEQFF
13,many,TRBJ2-7,TRBV28,CASRPGQGLFVDF
19,.,TRBJ2-3,TRBV7-8,CASRQGGAGSPPATDTQYF
14,many,TRBJ2-3,TRBV27,CASSFPGRTDTQYF
15,many,TRBJ1-4,TRBV9,CASSVEGEPGEKLFF
14,many,TRBJ1-1,TRBV5-5,CASSLGQGRTEAFF